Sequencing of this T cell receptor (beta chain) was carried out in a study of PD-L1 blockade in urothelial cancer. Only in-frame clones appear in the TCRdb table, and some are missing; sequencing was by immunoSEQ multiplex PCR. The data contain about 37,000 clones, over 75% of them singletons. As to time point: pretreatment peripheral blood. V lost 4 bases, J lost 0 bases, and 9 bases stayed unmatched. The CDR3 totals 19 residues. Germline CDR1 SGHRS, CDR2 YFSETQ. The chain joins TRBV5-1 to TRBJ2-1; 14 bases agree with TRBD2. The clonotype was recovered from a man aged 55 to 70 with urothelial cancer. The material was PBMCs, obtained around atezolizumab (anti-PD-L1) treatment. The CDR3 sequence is CASSSGLAGGPRSYNEQFF. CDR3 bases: TGCGCCAGCAGCAGCGGACTAGCGGGAGGCCCCCGCTCCTACAATGAGCAGTTCTTC.